The 29 T cell receptor beta chains reported below all come from one sample, sequenced in a study of CD8 T cells in ankylosing spondylitis. TCRdb independently ran MiXCR on the 5' RACE reads; one entry per CDR3 protein. The sample yields about 250,000 distinct CDR3 sequences, 8% to 11% seen once. The sample was blood, either unsorted or a sorted T cell fraction (not recorded which). Source of these receptors: a male donor with ankylosing spondylitis or in good health (not recorded which).

This sequence joins TRBV4-2 and TRBJ1-1, with a possible D match to TRBD1 (5 bases). This CDR3 has 14 amino acids. The ends were cut back, 4 bases at V and 1 base at J, with 10 bases in the middle. The germline gives CDR1 LGHNA, CDR2 YNFKEQ. CDR3 bases: TGTGCCAGCAGCCCCCGGGGGGAGAACACTGAAGCTTTCTTT. Its protein product is CASSPRGENTEAFF.

There are many counts of this clonotype. The CDR3 loop reads CASGGGGAKNIQYF. CDR3 DNA sequence: TGTGCCAGCGGGGGAGGAGGGGCCAAAAACATTCAGTACTTC. The chain is built from TRBV2 and TRBJ2-4; the D gene is possibly TRBD2 (6 bases). Germline V gene data show CDR1 as SNHLY and CDR2 as FYNNEI. This CDR3 is 14 amino acids long. V shed 8 bases and J shed 1 base, with 12 bases lying between them.

The genes are TRBV30 and TRBJ2-3, with 7 bases that match TRBD1. The J segment lost 1 base and the V segment lost 0 bases, leaving 10 bases of the junction unmatched. This CDR3 comprises 17 residues. Germline V lookup: CDR1 GTSNPN, CDR2 SVGIG (reference sequence). The chain's CDR3 is CAWSVPQGDLGTDTQYF. CDR3 in DNA: TGTGCCTGGAGTGTACCCCAGGGGGATCTTGGCACAGATACGCAGTATTTT.

This clonotype was seen a few times. The V and J genes are TRBV18 and TRBJ1-5; possible D gene TRBD1, 5 bases. With 0 bases removed from V and 3 bases from J, the gap between germline ends came to 6 bases. This CDR3 contains 14 residues. Germline V gene lookup returns CDR1 KGHSH and CDR2 LQKENI. The CDR3 here is CASSPPGPNQPQHF. The CDR3 coding sequence is TGTGCCAGCTCACCACCGGGACCCAATCAGCCCCAGCATTTT.

Notes on this clonotype: A single base separates this from a much larger clone, so it may be a read error. V and J are TRBV12-3 or TRBV12-4 and TRBJ1-1, with D unresolved. The length of the CDR3 is 13 residues. The CDR3 nucleotides read TGTGCCAGCAGTTTAATGAGGAACACTGAAGCTTTATTT. Residues: CASSLMRNTEALF.

The table lists this clonotype with a few counts. V gene TRBV30 combines with J gene TRBJ1-5, with D uncertain. This CDR3 is 13 amino acids long. Between the trimmed V and J ends, which lost 6 bases and 2 bases, there was a span of 11 bases. Per the germline V gene, CDR1 is GTSNPN and CDR2 is SVGIG (reference sequence). The CDR3 bases are TGTGCCTGTAGTTTAGACGGCAATCAGCCCCAGCATTTT. Amino acid sequence: CACSLDGNQPQHF.

The table lists this clonotype with many counts. J is TRBJ1-1 and V is TRBV5-1; D is unresolved. The V end was cut by 3 bases, the J end by 1 base, with 10 bases between. The length of the CDR3 is 14 residues. Germline values: CDR1 SGHRS, CDR2 YFSETQ. CDR3: CASSSLGENTEAFF. The CDR3 nucleotides read TGCGCCAGCAGCTCCCTAGGAGAGAACACTGAAGCTTTCTTT.

There are many counts of this clonotype. The chain recombines TRBV20-1 with TRBJ1-1; D not certain. CDR1 DFQATT and CDR2 SNEGSKA come from the germline V gene (reference sequence). This CDR3 comprises 13 residues. Trimming left V 0 bases short and J 5 bases short, with 10 bases between. The CDR3 loop is CSARDPGWTEAFF. The CDR3 nucleotides read TGCAGTGCTAGAGATCCCGGCTGGACTGAAGCTTTCTTT.

Many counts were recorded for this clonotype. This chain uses TRBV5-1 with TRBJ2-2; no definite D call. CDR1 is SGHRS, CDR2 YFSETQ, per germline. This CDR3 has 14 amino acids. Trimming pared 2 bases from V and 1 base from J, leaving 6 bases between. In nucleotides, the CDR3 is TGCGCCAGCAGCTTTAACGGGAACACCGGGGAGCTGTTTTTT. Residues: CASSFNGNTGELFF.

About this clonotype: This may stem from a read error, because a much larger clone lies one nucleotide away. The chain is built from TRBV2 and TRBJ2-7; D call uncertain. CDR1 and CDR2 (germline): SNHLY, FYNNEI. CDR3 size: 15 residues. CDR3: CASSETRRKSSEQYF. DNA for the CDR3: TGTGCCAGCAGTGAAACCCGGCGGAAATCCTCCGAGCAGTACTTC.

This clonotype was seen at least ten times. The rearrangement joins TRBV2 to TRBJ2-2; D is possibly TRBD1 or TRBD2 (6 bases each). The V and J ends lost 7 bases and 0 bases respectively, with 12 bases between them. This CDR3 comprises 15 residues. CDR1 SNHLY and CDR2 FYNNEI come from the germline V gene. CDR3 in amino acids: CASKEGQANTGELFF. DNA for the CDR3: TGTGCCAGCAAGGAGGGACAAGCGAACACCGGGGAGCTGTTTTTT.

This clonotype was observed many times. This rearrangement joins TRBV12-3 or TRBV12-4 to TRBJ2-5; D remains unclear. The CDR3 sequence is 11 residues long. The V and J ends lost 8 bases and 5 bases respectively, with 9 bases between them. CDR3 bases: TGTGCCAGCGCCCTTGGTGAGACCCAGTACTTC. Translating gives CASALGETQYF.

This clonotype was seen only a few times. The rearrangement links TRBV21-1 to TRBJ2-7. TRBV21-1 is a pseudogene segment. The CDR3 totals 11 residues. This CDR3 reads CASPQALEQYF. DNA for the CDR3: TGTGCCAGCCCCCAGGCTCTCGAGCAGTACTTC.

There are many counts of this clonotype. This sequence joins TRBV6-1 and TRBJ2-3; 11 positions agree with TRBD2. V gave up 6 bases and J gave up 3 bases; unmatched junction bases: 5. Germline V gene data show CDR1 as MNHNS and CDR2 as SASEGT. CDR3 length equals 15 residues. The CDR3 DNA follows: TGTGCCAGCAGCGTGACTAGCGGGACTACAGATACGCAGTATTTT. Residues: CASSVTSGTTDTQYF.

The sample holds a few counts of this clonotype. The chain links TRBV4-1 to TRBJ1-2, with 7 bases identical to TRBD1. The germline CDR1 and CDR2 sequences are MGHRA and YSYEKL. V lost 0 bases to trimming and J lost 7 bases; unmatched junction nucleotides: 5. The CDR3 runs 14 residues. The CDR3 DNA follows: TGCGCCAGCAGCCAAGAGGGACAGCTTCGTGGCTACACCTTC. Protein: CASSQEGQLRGYTF.

This clonotype was counted between two and nine times. The chain uses TRBV5-1 and TRBJ2-6, with TRBD2 as a possible D gene (6 bases). Germline CDR1 SGHRS, CDR2 YFSETQ. The CDR3 contains 16 residues. The V and J ends lost 4 bases and 2 bases respectively, with 13 bases between them. The DNA of the CDR3 is TGCGCCAGCAGCACCGACGGGAGCGCTGGGGCCAACGTCCTGACTTTC. Its protein product is CASSTDGSAGANVLTF. Variable domain in full (rest from reference TRBV5-1 and TRBJ2-6): KAGVTQTPRYLIKTRGQQVTLSCSPISGHRSVSWYQQTPGQGLQFLFEYFSETQRNKGNFPGRFSGRQFSNSRSEMNVSTLELGDSALYLCASSTDGSAGANVLTFGAGSRLTVL.

This clonotype was observed many times. The gene calls are TRBV5-6 and TRBJ1-2; D unclear. The CDR3 consists of 13 residues. V was pared by 0 bases and J by 6 bases, with 9 bases between. CDR1 is SGHDT and CDR2 is YYEEEE in the germline V gene. The CDR3 region is CASSLAPVDGYTF. In DNA, the CDR3 is TGTGCCAGCAGCTTGGCCCCCGTGGATGGCTACACCTTC.

This clonotype was counted ten times or more. CDR3 nucleotide sequence: TGTGCCATCAGTACCCCGACCCTGGGTTACACTAAAAACAATGAGCAGTTCTTC. Its translation is CAISTPTLGYTKNNEQFF. The gene calls are TRBV10-3 and TRBJ2-1, with no clear D. There are 18 residues in the CDR3. The germline CDR1 and CDR2 sequences are ENHRY and SYGVKD. Trimming removed 5 bases at V and 5 bases at J, with 25 bases between.

Ten or more counts support this clonotype. The chain couples TRBV20-1 to TRBJ2-3, with TRBD2 identical over 7 bases. V was pared by 4 bases and J by 0 bases, with 10 bases of the junction left unmatched. CDR1 DFQATT and CDR2 SNEGSKA come from the germline V gene (reference sequence). The CDR3 totals 16 residues. In nucleotides, the CDR3 is TGCAGTGCTATTCTTCAGACTAGCACTAGCACAGATACGCAGTATTTT. Amino acids: CSAILQTSTSTDTQYF.

This clonotype was seen repeatedly, ten times or more. This chain joins TRBV24-1 and TRBJ2-2; 9 bases agree with TRBD1. Germline loops: CDR1 KGHDR, CDR2 SFDVKD. The CDR3 has 20 amino acids. The V and J ends lost 5 bases and 0 bases, in that order; junction bases with no gene match: 15. The CDR3 nucleotides read TGTGCCACCAGTGGCGTCGGGACAGGGTCACCGATTCCGAACACCGGGGAGCTGTTTTTT. Its protein is CATSGVGTGSPIPNTGELFF.

This clonotype has ten or more counts. V is TRBV20-1 and J is TRBJ2-2, with 9 bases that match TRBD2. The germline V gene has CDR1 DFQATT and CDR2 SNEGSKA (reference sequence). The CDR3 is made up of 14 amino acids. V lost 1 base and J lost 9; bases outside the gene matches: 6. The CDR3 DNA follows: TGCAGTGCTAGAGGTCCTAGCGGGGCGTGGGAGCTGTTTTTT. Translated: CSARGPSGAWELFF.

This clonotype occurred many times. V and J are TRBV20-1 and TRBJ1-1, with D tentatively TRBD1 (6 bases). Deletions cut 6 bases from V and 5 bases from J, with 22 bases between. In germline, CDR1 is DFQATT, CDR2 SNEGSKA (reference sequence). The CDR3 is 15 amino acids. The chain's CDR3 is CSASRSGQTGTEAFF. The CDR3 DNA sequence: TGCAGTGCATCCCGGTCGGGACAAACGGGGACTGAAGCTTTCTTT.

This clonotype was picked up a small number of times. Here the CDR3 DNA reads TGTGCCAGCAGCTCTAGGGGGGAAGCCAAAAACATTCAGTACTTC. It specifies CASSSRGEAKNIQYF. The V call is TRBV7-9, the J call TRBJ2-4; perhaps D is TRBD1 or TRBD2 (6 bases each). The length of the CDR3 is 15 residues. Germline V gene sequence: CDR1 SEHNR, CDR2 FQNEAQ (reference sequence). Deletions cut 4 bases from V and 0 bases from J, with 10 bases between.

This clonotype appeared many times. The V call is TRBV12-3 or TRBV12-4, the J call TRBJ2-1; the D gene is possibly TRBD2 (5 bases). Trimming stripped 4 bases from V and 8 bases from J, with 12 bases between. CDR3 size: 13 residues. CDR3 protein: CASSYGLRDEQFF. The CDR3 nucleotides are TGTGCCAGCAGTTACGGACTTAGGGATGAGCAGTTCTTC.

This clonotype was recorded a few times. The chain links TRBV6-5 to TRBJ1-5; 10 bases line up with TRBD1. Trimming at V came to 4 bases and at J to 1 base, leaving 7 bases not matched to a gene. CDR3 size: 17 residues. Germline values: CDR1 MNHEY, CDR2 SVGAGI. The CDR3 loop reads CASSSGTGVVSNQPQHF. DNA of the CDR3: TGTGCCAGCAGTTCCGGGACAGGGGTAGTGAGCAATCAGCCCCAGCATTTT.

This clonotype was picked up many times. The V call is TRBV6-2 or TRBV6-3, the J call TRBJ1-1, with TRBD1 as a possible D gene (6 bases). The ends were cut back, 5 bases at V and 0 bases at J, with 10 bases in the middle. CDR1 and CDR2 (germline): MNHEY, SVGEGT. The CDR3 consists of 14 residues. The chain's CDR3 is CASSQTGMNTEAFF. The CDR3 bases are TGTGCCAGCAGTCAGACAGGAATGAACACTGAAGCTTTCTTT.

Ten or more counts support this clonotype. The rearrangement links TRBV3-1 to TRBJ2-1, with 10 bases lining up with TRBD1. Losses at the gene ends were 4 bases for V and 10 bases for J; bases not matched to a gene: 13. Germline CDR1 LGHDT, CDR2 YNNKEL (reference sequence). This CDR3 contains 16 residues. This CDR3 is CASSLTGQGKGREQFF. CDR3 bases: TGTGCCAGCAGCCTAACGGGACAGGGGAAGGGCCGGGAGCAGTTCTTC.

A few counts support this clonotype. This sequence joins TRBV7-9 and TRBJ1-1, with 12 bases lining up with TRBD1. In germline, CDR1 is SEHNR, CDR2 FQNEAQ (reference sequence). The length of the CDR3 is 15 residues. J was trimmed by 3 bases and V by 7 bases; bases with no gene match: 6. CDR3 coding DNA: TGTGCCAGCACCTTGGGACAGGGGGCTGACACTGAAGCTTTCTTT. It encodes CASTLGQGADTEAFF.

In its sample, this clonotype was seen many times. The V gene is TRBV12-3 or TRBV12-4, the J gene TRBJ1-5; D gene unclear. V shed 4 bases and J shed 4 bases, with 8 bases lying between them. The length of the CDR3 is 13 residues. CDR3 in amino acids: CASSWVGNQPQHF. CDR3 nucleotide sequence: TGTGCCAGCAGTTGGGTCGGTAATCAGCCCCAGCATTTT.